This TCR beta chain stems from a study of blood T cells in healthy people across ages. The length of the CDR3 is 14 residues. The V and J ends lost 3 bases and 4 bases, in that order; junction bases with no gene match: 4. The V gene's germline CDR1 is SQVTM and CDR2 ANQGSEA. This clonotype was picked up a small number of times. For the second PCR, which ran for 7 to 11 cycles, a sample-barcoded 5' primer and a J-beta primer mix were used. In TCRdb, the 5' RACE reads were re-called with MiXCR into one record per CDR3 protein. The sample shows about 1 million distinct CDR3 sequences, under 55% of them seen only once.

The sequence was obtained from an older woman in good health. Sequencing was performed on blood. V gene TRBV29-1 combines with J gene TRBJ2-3; 10 bases are a match to TRBD1. In DNA, the CDR3 is TGCAGCGTTGACGTGACAGGGGGCTCAGATACGCAGTATTTT. Protein sequence: CSVDVTGGSDTQYF.